This TCR beta chain is drawn from a study of blood T cell repertoires in COVID-19. Overall study context: Sample material is recorded as cDNA or gDNA derived from T cells, B-cell-depleted T cells, or PBMCs.

Per the germline V gene, CDR1 is MNHNY and CDR2 is SVGAGI (reference sequence). With V trimmed by 4 bases and J by 4 bases, 9 bases remained unmatched. This CDR3 region has 16 residues. Original data processing: Reference gene primer amplification yielded estimated nucleated cell counts. Assay: immunoSEQ multiplex PCR; the TCRdb copy retains only in-frame clones and omits some. V and J calls plus clone size are reproduced from that table; the DNA served to infer D and trimming. Of some 250,000 clones listed, more than 80% are singletons. The source of this sequence is an elderly woman with COVID-19, enrolled during active disease. The V call is TRBV6-6, the J call TRBJ1-2; 10 bases match TRBD1. Sequencing was carried out using peripheral blood. The CDR3 bases are TGTGCCAGCAGTTCGGAGAGCCGGGACAGGGGCTATGGCTACACCTTC. Residues: CASSSESRDRGYGYTF.